One and the same sample provided the 16 T cell receptor beta chains below, sequenced in a study of patients and donors after allogeneic stem cell transplantation. Each CDR3 protein is one row after TCRdb ran MiXCR on the RT-PCR reads. The top ten hold 6% to 8% of the sample, which has about 410,000 distinct CDR3 sequences, roughly 16% seen once. Sequenced material: blood, either unsorted or a sorted T cell fraction (not recorded which). These receptors all come from a human donor who was either an allogeneic HSCT recipient or a stem cell or donor lymphocyte infusion donor (not recorded which). It is not recorded whose cells these are; they may come from a transplant donor.

The DNA of the CDR3 is TGTGCCAGCAGTTACAGAGCGGGGGGGCCGGGGACCGGGGAGCTGTTTTTT. Translation: CASSYRAGGPGTGELFF. V and J are TRBV6-5 and TRBJ2-2, with TRBD2 matching over 10 bases. Germline CDR1 and CDR2: MNHEY and SVGAGI. The CDR3 is made up of 17 amino acids. V gave up 2 bases and J gave up 5 bases; unmatched junction bases: 8.

This chain connects TRBV18 to TRBJ1-4; TRBD1 might be the D (5 bases). The CDR3 has 14 residues. Trimming shortened V by 0 bases and J by 8 bases, and 10 bases separated the two germline ends. The germline CDR1 and CDR2 sequences are KGHSH and LQKENI. The CDR3 here is CASSPPGGREKLFF. Written as DNA, the CDR3 is TGTGCCAGCTCACCACCGGGGGGACGGGAAAAACTGTTTTTT. The full variable domain, rest sourced from reference TRBV18 and TRBJ1-4, is NAGVMQNPRHLVRRRGQEARLRCSPMKGHSHVYWYRQLPEEGLKFMVYLQKENIIDESGMPKERFSAEFPKEGPSILRIQQVVRGDSAAYFCASSPPGGREKLFFGSGTQLSVL.

In its sample, this clonotype was seen a few times. This chain connects TRBV12-3 or TRBV12-4 to TRBJ2-7, with D perhaps given as TRBD1 or TRBD2 (6 bases each). This CDR3 spans 14 amino acids. Trimming left V 5 bases short and J 2 bases short, with 13 bases between. CDR3 loop: CASSPRRGAYEQYF. The CDR3 DNA follows: TGTGCCAGCAGTCCACGGAGGGGGGCCTACGAGCAGTACTTC.

This clonotype was observed a handful of times. The CDR3 nucleotides read TGTGCCAGCAGCTTCCGGTTCGACAGCAATCAGCCCCAGCATTTT. The encoded protein is CASSFRFDSNQPQHF. The V gene is TRBV7-8, the J gene TRBJ1-5; D is ambiguous. V dropped 3 bases and J dropped 1 base, with 10 bases sitting between them. The germline V gene encodes CDR1 SGHVS and CDR2 FQNEAQ. The CDR3 is made up of 15 amino acids.

The chain employs TRBV18 and TRBJ1-5, with D maybe TRBD1 (5 bases). Germline assignment: CDR1 KGHSH and CDR2 LQKENI. The CDR3 runs to 13 residues. Trimming pared 2 bases from V and 4 bases from J, leaving 6 bases between. CDR3: CASSPNRNQPQHF. The CDR3, as DNA: TGTGCCAGCTCACCAAACAGGAATCAGCCCCAGCATTTT.

The table lists this clonotype with a few counts. This chain links TRBV7-9 with TRBJ2-6; D gene unclear. V lost 3 bases to trimming and J lost 0 bases, with 6 bases between them. Germline values: CDR1 SEHNR, CDR2 FQNEAQ (reference sequence). There are 15 residues in the CDR3. The CDR3 is CASSLTNSGANVLTF. CDR3 nucleotides: TGTGCCAGCAGCTTGACAAACTCTGGGGCCAACGTCCTGACTTTC.

This clonotype was detected ten times or more. The rearrangement uses TRBV4-2 and TRBJ2-1, with 10 bases aligning to TRBD2. Germline CDR1 LGHNA, CDR2 YNFKEQ. The CDR3 is made up of 16 amino acids. Losses at the gene ends were 0 bases for V and 7 bases for J; bases not matched to a gene: 6. CDR3 amino acids: CASSQELAGIGNEQFF. As DNA, the CDR3 is TGTGCCAGCAGCCAAGAACTAGCGGGAATCGGGAATGAGCAGTTCTTC.

CDR3 nucleotide sequence: TGTGCCAGCAGCCGGGATGGGGGCCAGTACTTC. This encodes CASSRDGGQYF. The V and J genes are TRBV7-6 and TRBJ2-5; either TRBD1 or TRBD2 may supply D (5 bases each). V gave up 5 bases and J gave up 10 bases, with 11 bases separating them. The CDR3 is 11 amino acids. In germline, CDR1 is SGHVS, CDR2 FNYEAQ.

The rearrangement uses TRBV5-6 and TRBJ2-1; D gene uncertain. The CDR3 length is 13 residues. Trimming took off 3 bases at V and 7 bases at J, with 11 bases between the two ends. Germline CDR1 SGHDT, CDR2 YYEEEE. The CDR3 nucleotides are TGTGCCAGCAGCTCGGCCCATTGGAATGAGCAGTTCTTC. This encodes CASSSAHWNEQFF.

This clonotype was seen repeatedly, ten times or more. This chain joins TRBV5-1 and TRBJ1-1, with D possibly TRBD1 on 6 matching bases. The CDR3 length is 15 residues. V was trimmed by 4 bases and J by 4 bases, leaving 17 bases between them. The germline V gene encodes CDR1 SGHRS and CDR2 YFSETQ. CDR3 coding DNA: TGCGCCAGCAGCACGTCTGTTACCAGGGGCACTGAAGCTTTCTTT. It codes for CASSTSVTRGTEAFF.

The V and J genes are TRBV4-1 and TRBJ2-3; D not resolved. Germline CDR1 reads MGHRA; CDR2 reads YSYEKL. The CDR3 contains 14 residues. Trimming took 0 bases from V and 2 from J, leaving 6 bases between them. CDR3 DNA: TGCGCCAGCAGCCAAGAATCGAACACAGATACGCAGTATTTT. Translating gives CASSQESNTDTQYF.

The chain combines TRBV6-5 with TRBJ2-3; no definite D call. Germline loops: CDR1 MNHEY, CDR2 SVGAGI. The ends were cut back, 2 bases at V and 0 bases at J, with 6 bases in the middle. The CDR3 extends over 14 amino acids. For the CDR3, the DNA is TGTGCCAGCAGTTACGGGCGTAGCACAGATACGCAGTATTTT. This translates into CASSYGRSTDTQYF.

V and J are TRBV2 and TRBJ2-6; 9 positions match TRBD1. Germline V lookup: CDR1 SNHLY, CDR2 FYNNEI. The CDR3 has 17 amino acids. Unmatched junction bases numbered 9, after V lost 7 bases and J lost 2 bases. CDR3 bases: TGTGCCAGCACGACAGGGGGTGGTAGACCTGGGGCCAACGTCCTGACTTTC. Protein sequence: CASTTGGGRPGANVLTF.

Only a few counts were recorded for this clonotype. The chain is built from TRBV6-2 or TRBV6-3 and TRBJ1-2, with D hard to call. The germline V and J ends were trimmed by 0 bases and 4 bases, with 12 bases remaining between them. The CDR3 is 15 amino acids. Germline values: CDR1 MNHEY, CDR2 SVGEGT. The CDR3 protein is CASSYSRLPVYGYTF. In nucleotides, the CDR3 is TGTGCCAGCAGTTACTCGAGATTGCCAGTCTATGGCTACACCTTC.

The chain carries TRBV27 and TRBJ2-5; TRBD2 agrees at 12 bases. V shed 3 bases, J shed 4 bases, and the junction held 12 bases outside the gene matches. The CDR3 is made up of 18 amino acids. Germline CDR1 MNHEY, CDR2 SMNVEV (reference sequence). The CDR3 reads CASSFVATPGLAGETQYF. In nucleotides, the CDR3 is TGTGCCAGCAGTTTCGTGGCCACCCCGGGACTAGCGGGAGAGACCCAGTACTTC.

The V and J genes are TRBV4-3 and TRBJ2-2; D is unclear. V was pared by 0 bases and J by 1 base, with 9 bases between. This CDR3 contains 16 residues. Germline V gene sequence: CDR1 LGHNA, CDR2 YSLEER. CDR3 bases: TGCGCCAGCAGCCAAGATTCTGAACAGAACACCGGGGAGCTGTTTTTT. Protein product: CASSQDSEQNTGELFF.